This TCR beta chain was found in a study of OX40 agonist ivuxolimab in advanced cancers. Looking at the study overall: Ivuxolimab is a fully human IgG2 antibody that activates OX40 (CD134). Prior anti-PD-1, anti-PD-L1 or anti-CTLA-4 therapy was allowed; 40% had some. In three patients, partial responses were observed, one with hepatocellular carcinoma and two with cutaneous melanoma.

The CDR3 length is 16 residues. Germline values: CDR1 MGHRA, CDR2 YSYEKL. V was pared by 3 bases and J by 2 bases, with 8 bases of the junction left unmatched. Assay used: immunoSEQ multiplex PCR; TCRdb lists only in-frame clones, some missing. The sample has 52,000 or so clones, roughly 84% seen once; the top ten hold roughly 0.6%. This chain joins TRBV4-1 and TRBJ1-2; 8 nucleotides match TRBD1. This clonotype was sampled from an adult with an advanced solid tumor such as melanoma, head and neck, liver or kidney cancer. Material: CD4+ or CD8+ T cells sorted from blood, obtained in a trial of the OX40 agonist ivuxolimab. CDR3 amino acids: CASSHLPRGPNYGYTF. CDR3 nucleotide sequence: TGCGCCAGCAGCCACCTCCCCAGGGGGCCCAACTATGGCTACACCTTC.